This is a list of T cell receptor beta chains from one sample in a study of blood T cell repertoires in COVID-19. Repertoires were generated with immunoSEQ multiplex PCR, while TCRdb's copy carries only in-frame clones and drops some. The table lists 95,000 to 100,000 clones, approximately 90% of them singletons, with more than 3.5% in the top ten. What was sequenced was peripheral blood. Receptors originate from a human donor with COVID-19, enrolled during active disease. The donor label of this sample is uncertain. Both conserved end residues are part of each CDR3. Each record gives: V gene, CDR3 length, clone size, D gene, J gene, CDR3 DNA, CDR3 protein. D genes are given only for firm matches. Clone size appears in some rows only: once, few, many, or a class for an expanded clone.

TRBV4-1,13,-,-,TRBJ1-2,TGCGCCAGCAGTAATACAGTCAACTATGGCTACACCTTC,CASSNTVNYGYTF
TRBV3-1/TRBV3-2,15,-,-,TRBJ2-7,TGTGCCAGCAGACACAGCGTGCCGGGACACTACGAGCAGTACTTC,CASRHSVPGHYEQYF
TRBV14,17,-,-,TRBJ1-1,TGTGCCAGCAGCCAAGCCTGGGGAGGAGGGCAAGACACTGAAGCTTTCTTT,CASSQAWGGGQDTEAFF
TRBV5-3,15,-,-,TRBJ2-2,TGTGCCAGAAGCTGGGGGGATTTCGGCACCGGGGAGCTGTTTTTT,CARSWGDFGTGELFF
TRBV18,14,-,-,TRBJ2-1,TGTGCCAGCTCACCACCTCCCCTGTACAATGAGCAGTTCTTC,CASSPPPLYNEQFF
TRBV20-1,14,-,TRBD2,TRBJ2-7,TGCAGTGCTAGTCGGACTAGCGGGGACTACGAGCAGTACTTC,CSASRTSGDYEQYF
TRBV12-5,14,-,-,TRBJ2-5,TGTGCTAGTGGTTTGACGGGGGGCTTGGAGACCCAGTACTTC,CASGLTGGLETQYF
TRBV5-1,15,-,TRBD1,TRBJ2-1,TGCGCCAGCAGCTTCTTCGACAGGGGGCAAAATGAGCAGTTCTTC,CASSFFDRGQNEQFF
TRBV18,15,-,TRBD1,TRBJ2-1,TGTGCCAGCTCACGCGGGGGGACAGGGGGCAATGAGCAGTTCTTC,CASSRGGTGGNEQFF
TRBV5-1,13,-,-,TRBJ2-7,TGCGCCAGCAGCTTTGGACAAGTTTACGAGCAGTACTTC,CASSFGQVYEQYF
TRBV2,15,-,TRBD1,TRBJ2-2,TGTGCCAGCAGTCCCGGGACAGCGAACACCGGGGAGCTGTTTTTT,CASSPGTANTGELFF
TRBV5-1,15,-,-,TRBJ1-3,TGCGCCAGCAGCTTGGTGGCAGTACCTGGAAACACCATATATTTT,CASSLVAVPGNTIYF
TRBV6-8,16,-,TRBD1,TRBJ2-1,TGTGCCAGCAGTTACTTTGAGGGGGCTTTTGTAGATGAGCAGTTCTTC,CASSYFEGAFVDEQFF
TRBV2,13,-,TRBD1,TRBJ1-5,TGTGCCAGCAGTTGGACAGGGGATCAGCCCCAGCATTTT,CASSWTGDQPQHF
TRBV10-1,13,-,-,TRBJ2-5,TGCGCCAGCAGTGAAGGACTGCAAGAGACCCAGTACTTC,CASSEGLQETQYF
TRBV4-1,17,-,-,TRBJ2-7,TGCGCCAGCAGCCAAGATCTTGAGTCAGGGGCGCTGGACGAGCAGTACTTC,CASSQDLESGALDEQYF
TRBV9,12,few,-,TRBJ2-2,TGTGCCAGCAGTTTTATTCCCGGGGAGCTGTTTTTT,CASSFIPGELFF
TRBV5-6,13,-,-,TRBJ1-1,TGTGCCAGCAGCTCCGGACACGGCGGTGAAGCTTTCTTT,CASSSGHGGEAFF
TRBV5-6,15,-,TRBD2,TRBJ2-1,TGTGCCAGCAGCTTGAACGGGGGGACCTACAATGAGCAGTTCTTC,CASSLNGGTYNEQFF
TRBV4-1,16,-,-,TRBJ2-7,TGCGCCAGCAGCCAAGATCGGACTCTGAGCTCCTACGAGCAGTACTTC,CASSQDRTLSSYEQYF
TRBV5-1,12,few,-,TRBJ1-1,TGCGCCAGCAGCTTGGGACAGTCTGAAGCTTTCTTT,CASSLGQSEAFF
TRBV6-6,15,-,TRBD1,TRBJ2-5,TGTGCCAGCAGTTACCGTATAGGGGGCGTAAAGACCCAGTACTTC,CASSYRIGGVKTQYF
TRBV29-1,13,few,-,TRBJ2-1,TGCAGCGTCAACGCAGGGGGGTCAAATGAGCAGTTCTTC,CSVNAGGSNEQFF
TRBV18,13,-,-,TRBJ1-5,TGTGCCAGCTCACCCTCTAGCAATCAGCCCCAGCATTTT,CASSPSSNQPQHF
TRBV18,14,-,-,TRBJ1-1,TGTGCCAGCTCCTCACAGGGCTTTAACACTGAAGCTTTCTTT,CASSSQGFNTEAFF
TRBV18,14,-,-,TRBJ2-7,TGTGCCAGCTCACCCTTCGACATTAGCTACGAGCAGTACTTC,CASSPFDISYEQYF
TRBV28,14,-,-,TRBJ1-2,TGTGCCAGCAGTTTACGGGAAGTTAACTATGGCTACACCTTC,CASSLREVNYGYTF
TRBV7-9,13,-,TRBD1,TRBJ1-2,TGTGCCAGCAGCTTAGACAGGGGCTGGGGCTACACCTTC,CASSLDRGWGYTF
TRBV3-1/TRBV3-2,17,-,-,TRBJ1-5,TGTGCCAGCAGCCAAGGAGGGGGAAGGGGGTTCAATCAGCCCCAGCATTTT,CASSQGGGRGFNQPQHF
TRBV19,16,-,-,TRBJ2-4,TGTGCCAGTAGTACCGGGACACTTCTAGCCAAAAACATTCAGTACTTC,CASSTGTLLAKNIQYF
TRBV19,12,-,TRBD1,TRBJ2-7,TGTGCCAGTAGTATAGATGGGACAGTGGAGTACTTC,CASSIDGTVEYF
TRBV19,16,-,-,TRBJ2-1,TGTGCCAGTAGTATAGTCCGGGAGTCCACCTACAATGAGCAGTTCTTC,CASSIVRESTYNEQFF
TRBV5-1,14,-,-,TRBJ1-1,TGCGCCAGCAGACCCCGACAGGAGAGCACTGAAGCTTTCTTT,CASRPRQESTEAFF
TRBV19,12,-,TRBD1,TRBJ2-7,TGTGCCAGTACCGGACAGGAAGACGAGCAGTACTTC,CASTGQEDEQYF
TRBV7-9,12,-,-,TRBJ1-2,TGTGCCAGCAACCCCGCCTGGGCTGGCTACACCTTC,CASNPAWAGYTF
TRBV7-3,18,-,TRBD2,TRBJ2-2,TGTGCCAGCAGCTTAAATATGAGGGCGGGAGTCCCCACCGGGGAGCTGTTTTTT,CASSLNMRAGVPTGELFF
TRBV29-1,14,-,-,TRBJ2-1,TGCAGCGTCCTAGGGACTCCGAAACACAATGAGCAGTTCTTC,CSVLGTPKHNEQFF
TRBV6-4,14,-,-,TRBJ2-1,TGTGCCAGCAGTATAAGCGGTTACTACAATGAGCAGTTCTTC,CASSISGYYNEQFF
TRBV15,14,medium-sized,-,TRBJ2-7,TGTGCCACCAGCAGAGATCGGGGGATTTACGAGCAGTACTTC,CATSRDRGIYEQYF
TRBV19,17,-,TRBD1,TRBJ1-5,TGTGCCAGTAGTCCCGGGACAGGGGGCTTTATGAGTCAGCCCCAGCATTTT,CASSPGTGGFMSQPQHF
TRBV30,14,-,-,TRBJ1-2,TGTGCCTGGAATTCCGGGGGACCTGTAGGTGGCTACACCTTC,CAWNSGGPVGGYTF
TRBV28,11,-,-,TRBJ2-7,TGTGCCAGCGCCGCTACCTACGAGCAGTACTTC,CASAATYEQYF